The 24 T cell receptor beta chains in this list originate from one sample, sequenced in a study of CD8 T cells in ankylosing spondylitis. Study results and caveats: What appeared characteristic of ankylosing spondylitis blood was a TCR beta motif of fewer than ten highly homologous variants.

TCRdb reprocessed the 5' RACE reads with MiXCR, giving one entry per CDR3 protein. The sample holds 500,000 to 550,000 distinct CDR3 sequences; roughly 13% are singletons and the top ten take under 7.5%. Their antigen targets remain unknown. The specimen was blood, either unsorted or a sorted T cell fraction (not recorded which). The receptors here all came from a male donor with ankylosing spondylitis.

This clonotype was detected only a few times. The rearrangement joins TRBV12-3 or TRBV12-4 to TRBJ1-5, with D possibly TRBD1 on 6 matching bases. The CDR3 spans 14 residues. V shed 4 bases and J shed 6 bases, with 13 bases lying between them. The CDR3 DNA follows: TGTGCCAGCAGTTGGGGGGCGCAGGTTCAGCCCCAGCATTTT. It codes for CASSWGAQVQPQHF.

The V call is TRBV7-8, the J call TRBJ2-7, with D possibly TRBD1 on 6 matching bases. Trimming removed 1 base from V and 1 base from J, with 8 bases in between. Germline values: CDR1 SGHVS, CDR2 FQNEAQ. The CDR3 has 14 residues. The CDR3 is CASSLVRGSYEQYF. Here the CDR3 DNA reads TGTGCCAGCAGCTTAGTAAGGGGGTCCTACGAGCAGTACTTC.

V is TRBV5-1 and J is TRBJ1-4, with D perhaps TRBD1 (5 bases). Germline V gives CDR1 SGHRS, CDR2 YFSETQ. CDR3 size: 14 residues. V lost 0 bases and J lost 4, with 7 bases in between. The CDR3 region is CASSLERGNEKLFF. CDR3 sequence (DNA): TGCGCCAGCAGCTTGGAAAGGGGTAATGAAAAACTGTTTTTT.

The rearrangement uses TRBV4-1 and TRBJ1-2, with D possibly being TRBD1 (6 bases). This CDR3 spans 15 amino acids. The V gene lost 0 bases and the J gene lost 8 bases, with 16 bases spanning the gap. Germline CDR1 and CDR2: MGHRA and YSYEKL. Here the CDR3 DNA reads TGCGCCAGCAGCCAAGAAGCCCCGGGGGCGCACGGCTACACCTTC. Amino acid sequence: CASSQEAPGAHGYTF.

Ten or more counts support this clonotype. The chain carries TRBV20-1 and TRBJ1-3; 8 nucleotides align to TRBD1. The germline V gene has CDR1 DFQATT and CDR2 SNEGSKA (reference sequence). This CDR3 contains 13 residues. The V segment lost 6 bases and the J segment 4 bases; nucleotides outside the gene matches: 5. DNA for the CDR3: TGCAGTGCGGAGACAGGGGACGGAAACACCATATATTTT. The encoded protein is CSAETGDGNTIYF.

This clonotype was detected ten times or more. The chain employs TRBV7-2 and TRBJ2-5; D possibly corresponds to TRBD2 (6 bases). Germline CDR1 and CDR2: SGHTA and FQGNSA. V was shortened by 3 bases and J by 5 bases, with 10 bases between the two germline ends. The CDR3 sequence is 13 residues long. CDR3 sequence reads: CASSLGGWETQYF. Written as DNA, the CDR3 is TGTGCCAGCAGCTTGGGGGGATGGGAGACCCAGTACTTC.

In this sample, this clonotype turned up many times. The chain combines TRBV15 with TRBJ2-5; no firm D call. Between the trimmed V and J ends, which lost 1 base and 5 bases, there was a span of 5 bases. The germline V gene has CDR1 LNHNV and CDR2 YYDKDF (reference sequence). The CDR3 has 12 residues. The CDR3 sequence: CATSRGWETQYF. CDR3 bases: TGTGCCACCAGCAGAGGGTGGGAGACCCAGTACTTC. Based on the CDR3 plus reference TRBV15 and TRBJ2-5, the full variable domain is DAMVIQNPRYQVTQFGKPVTLSCSQTLNHNVMYWYQQKSSQAPKLLFHYYDKDFNNEADTPDNFQSRRPNTSFCFLDIRSPGLGDTAMYLCATSRGWETQYFGPGTRLLVL.

The CDR3 region is CSARDSTGRRTDTQYF. For the CDR3, the DNA is TGCAGTGCTAGAGATTCTACGGGACGACGCACAGATACGCAGTATTTT. This rearrangement joins TRBV20-1 to TRBJ2-3; D possibly uses TRBD1 or TRBD2 (5 bases each). V lost 0 bases and J lost 1, with 14 bases in between. The CDR3 runs to 16 residues. Germline V gene sequence: CDR1 DFQATT, CDR2 SNEGSKA (reference sequence).

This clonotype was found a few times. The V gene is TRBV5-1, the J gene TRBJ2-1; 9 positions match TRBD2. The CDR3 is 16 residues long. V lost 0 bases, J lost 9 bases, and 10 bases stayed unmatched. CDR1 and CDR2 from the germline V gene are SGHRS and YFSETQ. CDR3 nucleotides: TGCGCCAGCAGCTTGGAGCTAGCGGGGAGGCGGGGTGAGCAGTTCTTC. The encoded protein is CASSLELAGRRGEQFF. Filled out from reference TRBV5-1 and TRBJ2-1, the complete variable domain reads KAGVTQTPRYLIKTRGQQVTLSCSPISGHRSVSWYQQTPGQGLQFLFEYFSETQRNKGNFPGRFSGRQFSNSRSEMNVSTLELGDSALYLCASSLELAGRRGEQFFGPGTRLTVL.

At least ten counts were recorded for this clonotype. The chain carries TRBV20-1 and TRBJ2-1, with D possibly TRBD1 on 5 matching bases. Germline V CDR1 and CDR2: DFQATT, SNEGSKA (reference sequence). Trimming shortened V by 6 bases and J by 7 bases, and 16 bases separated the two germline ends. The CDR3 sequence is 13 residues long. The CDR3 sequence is CSALGEGVNEQFF. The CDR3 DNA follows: TGCAGTGCCCTTGGTGAAGGGGTGAATGAGCAGTTCTTC.

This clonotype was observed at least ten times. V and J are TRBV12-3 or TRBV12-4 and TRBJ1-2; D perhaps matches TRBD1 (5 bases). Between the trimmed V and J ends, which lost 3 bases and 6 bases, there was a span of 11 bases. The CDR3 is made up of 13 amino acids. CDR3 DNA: TGTGCCAGCAGTTTGGCTGGGGCCGATGGCTACACCTTC. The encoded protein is CASSLAGADGYTF.

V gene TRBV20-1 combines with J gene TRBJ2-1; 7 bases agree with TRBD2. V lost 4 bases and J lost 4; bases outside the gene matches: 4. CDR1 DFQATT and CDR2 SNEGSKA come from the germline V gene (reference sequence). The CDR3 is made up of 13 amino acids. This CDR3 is CSATGRLYNEQFF. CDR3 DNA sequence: TGCAGTGCTACCGGGAGGCTGTACAATGAGCAGTTCTTC.

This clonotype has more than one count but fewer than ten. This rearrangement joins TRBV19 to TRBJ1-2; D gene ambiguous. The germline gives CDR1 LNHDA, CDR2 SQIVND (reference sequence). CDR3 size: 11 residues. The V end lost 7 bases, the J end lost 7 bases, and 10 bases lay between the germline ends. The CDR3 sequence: CASTKGFGYTF. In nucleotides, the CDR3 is TGTGCCAGTACAAAGGGATTTGGCTACACCTTC.

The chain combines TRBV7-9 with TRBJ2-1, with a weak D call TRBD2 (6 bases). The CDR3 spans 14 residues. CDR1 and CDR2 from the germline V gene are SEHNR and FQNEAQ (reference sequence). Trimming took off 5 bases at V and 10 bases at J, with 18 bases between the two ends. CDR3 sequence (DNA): TGTGCCAGCAGCGGGCTTAGTTGGGAGGTCGAGCAGTTCTTC. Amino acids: CASSGLSWEVEQFF.

The CDR3 loop is CASSPGNNSPLHF. The CDR3 nucleotides are TGTGCCAGCAGTCCCGGGAACAATTCACCCCTCCACTTT. The chain recombines TRBV7-9 with TRBJ1-6; D remains unclear. V lost 6 bases to trimming and J lost 7 bases, with 10 bases between them. Germline CDR1 and CDR2: SEHNR and FQNEAQ (reference sequence). The CDR3 runs 13 residues.

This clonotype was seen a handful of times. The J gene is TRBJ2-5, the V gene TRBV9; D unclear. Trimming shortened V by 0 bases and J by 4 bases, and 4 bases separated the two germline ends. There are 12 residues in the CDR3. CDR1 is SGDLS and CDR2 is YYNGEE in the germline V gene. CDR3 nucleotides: TGTGCCAGCAGCGTAGCAGCAGAGACCCAGTACTTC. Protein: CASSVAAETQYF.

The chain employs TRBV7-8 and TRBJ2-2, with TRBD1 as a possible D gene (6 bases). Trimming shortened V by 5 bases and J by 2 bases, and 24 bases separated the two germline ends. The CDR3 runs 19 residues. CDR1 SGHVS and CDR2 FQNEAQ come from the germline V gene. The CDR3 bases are TGTGCCAGCAGCCCCCGGGACAAACTCGGCGGGCTTAACACCGGGGAGCTGTTTTTT. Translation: CASSPRDKLGGLNTGELFF.

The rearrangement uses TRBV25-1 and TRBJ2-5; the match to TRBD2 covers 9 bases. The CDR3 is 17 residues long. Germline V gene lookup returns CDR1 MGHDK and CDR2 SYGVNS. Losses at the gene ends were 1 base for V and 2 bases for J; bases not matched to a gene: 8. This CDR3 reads CASSEWGGRAGQETQYF. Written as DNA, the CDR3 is TGTGCCAGCAGTGAATGGGGCGGGAGGGCCGGTCAAGAGACCCAGTACTTC.

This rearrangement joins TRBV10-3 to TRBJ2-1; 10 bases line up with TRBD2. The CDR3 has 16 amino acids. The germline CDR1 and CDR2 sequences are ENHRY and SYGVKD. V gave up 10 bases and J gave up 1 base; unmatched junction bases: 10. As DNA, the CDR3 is TGTGCCACCTCCGGCCTAGCGGGAGATTCCTACAATGAGCAGTTCTTC. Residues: CATSGLAGDSYNEQFF.

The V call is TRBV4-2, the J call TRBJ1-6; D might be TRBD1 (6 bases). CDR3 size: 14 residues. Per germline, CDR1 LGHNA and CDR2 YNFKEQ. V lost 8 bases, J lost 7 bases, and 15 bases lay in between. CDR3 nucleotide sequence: TGTGCCAGCTCACCAGGGGTTGAAAATTCACCCCTCCACTTT. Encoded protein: CASSPGVENSPLHF.

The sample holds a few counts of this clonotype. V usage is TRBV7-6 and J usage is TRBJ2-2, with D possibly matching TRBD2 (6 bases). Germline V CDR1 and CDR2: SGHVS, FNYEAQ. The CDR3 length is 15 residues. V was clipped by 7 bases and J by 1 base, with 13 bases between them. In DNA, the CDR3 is TGTGCCAGCATTCTTTATAGCGGGAACACCGGGGAGCTGTTTTTT. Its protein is CASILYSGNTGELFF. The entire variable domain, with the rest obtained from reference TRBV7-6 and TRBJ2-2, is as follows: GAGVSQSPRYKVTKRGQDVALRCDPISGHVSLYWYRQALGQGPEFLTYFNYEAQQDKSGLPNDRFSAERPEGSISTLTIQRTEQRDSAMYRCASILYSGNTGELFFGEGSRLTVL.

The CDR3 DNA is TGTGCCAGCAGCTTAGCGCCAGGGCCACAAGAGACCCAGTACTTC. Translating gives CASSLAPGPQETQYF. The chain is built from TRBV7-9 and TRBJ2-5; the D gene is possibly TRBD1 (5 bases). Germline-derived CDR1 and CDR2 are SEHNR and FQNEAQ (reference sequence). Trimming removed 0 bases from V and 2 bases from J, with 10 bases in between. The CDR3 runs to 15 residues.

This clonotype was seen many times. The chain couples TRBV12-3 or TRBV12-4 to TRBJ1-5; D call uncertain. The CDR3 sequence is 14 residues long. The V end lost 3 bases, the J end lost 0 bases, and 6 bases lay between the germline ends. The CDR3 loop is CASSLRNSNQPQHF. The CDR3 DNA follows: TGTGCCAGCAGTTTGAGAAATAGCAATCAGCCCCAGCATTTT.

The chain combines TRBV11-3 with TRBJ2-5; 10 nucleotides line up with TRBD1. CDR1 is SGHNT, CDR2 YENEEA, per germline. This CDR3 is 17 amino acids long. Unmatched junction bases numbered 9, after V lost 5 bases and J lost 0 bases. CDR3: CASSPGTGVQYQETQYF. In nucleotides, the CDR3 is TGTGCCAGCAGCCCCGGGACAGGGGTCCAGTACCAAGAGACCCAGTACTTC.